The rows below give T cell receptor beta chains drawn from one sample of a study of blood T cell repertoires in COVID-19. This table comes from immunoSEQ multiplex PCR, and its TCRdb copy is limited to in-frame clones, with some not included. Seen here are tens of thousands of clones, over 70% observed once, and the top ten hold around 27%. The sequenced material came from peripheral blood. The receptor source for this set is a man at least 80 years old with active or convalescent COVID-19. Both conserved end residues are part of each CDR3. Not all rows give a size; the values are once, few, many and, for expanded clones, a class.

J	size	V	CDR3
TRBJ2-3	.	TRBV5-1	CASSSGTSTDTQYF
TRBJ2-1	.	TRBV6-6	CASRKRGVDEQFF
TRBJ2-1	.	TRBV19	CASSPRGQNNEQFF
TRBJ1-3	.	TRBV11-2	CASSLSPYGSSGNTIYF
TRBJ2-4	once	TRBV19	CASSIKTVTGIQYF
TRBJ1-2	.	TRBV4-3	CASSQVGQAGGYGYTF
TRBJ1-5	few	TRBV12-5	CASGTGGNQPQHF
TRBJ1-2	.	TRBV5-1	CASSSATGEPYTF
TRBJ1-2	.	TRBV6-5	CALTGQAIYGYTF
TRBJ1-3	.	TRBV5-6	CASSLWQGNPGNTIYF
TRBJ1-3	.	TRBV4-3	CASSQDPSSGNTIYF
TRBJ1-2	.	TRBV7-2	CASSADRGPSFGYTF
TRBJ1-4	.	TRBV2	CASIQDRGRGTNEKLFF
TRBJ1-6	.	TRBV5-1	CASSTYGQGSNSPLHF
TRBJ1-1	few	TRBV2	CASSPAVWAFF
TRBJ2-5	.	TRBV6-5	CASSPGRETQYF
TRBJ1-2	.	TRBV28	CASLDSNYGYTF
TRBJ1-1	.	TRBV12-3/TRBV12-4	CASSPDSPEAFF
TRBJ1-2	.	TRBV5-6	CASSLGESRYTF
TRBJ2-1	many	TRBV4-1	CASSQDGAGGPNEQFF
TRBJ1-2	.	TRBV4-1	CASTSGGGDGYTF
TRBJ2-1	.	TRBV5-1	CASSSPGQGWNEQFF
TRBJ2-7	.	TRBV27	CASSKRWGTYEQYF
TRBJ1-1	.	TRBV6-2/TRBV6-3	CASSYPPPLLTGFMNTEAFF
TRBJ1-2	.	TRBV6-5	CASINTGQPYGYTF
TRBJ1-1	.	TRBV7-9	CASSSSESTEAFF
TRBJ1-3	.	TRBV2	CASSGIRGDTIYF
TRBJ2-5	.	TRBV5-1	CASDRTGQETQYF
TRBJ2-7	.	TRBV27	CASSLSPNRGLSYEQYF
TRBJ2-3	.	TRBV20-1	CSVTDSPTQYF
TRBJ2-7	.	TRBV27	CASSGGKDRAGEQYF
TRBJ2-7	many	TRBV10-3	CAISHRTGEHIGYEQYF
TRBJ1-5	.	TRBV30	CAWTPGGQPQHF
TRBJ2-7	.	TRBV3-1/TRBV3-2	CASSHPDRRDYEQYF
TRBJ1-6	.	TRBV11-3	CASSLEGRASLFDSPLHF
TRBJ1-6	.	TRBV5-1	CASGTGDSPLHF
TRBJ2-5	.	TRBV9	CASSVDHGGEETQYF
TRBJ1-2	.	TRBV28	CASSLRGGPPNYGYTF
TRBJ1-3	.	TRBV7-2	CASSLVGTPRSGNTIYF
TRBJ1-3	.	TRBV6-1	CASSEALRQGRGNTIYF
TRBJ2-7	.	TRBV5-1	CASSGYRDEQYF
TRBJ1-1	.	TRBV30	CAWSQTMNTEAFF
TRBJ2-7	once	TRBV5-1	CASSLEGGLAGARSYEQYF
TRBJ1-4	.	TRBV25-1	CASSFYGARNEKLFF
TRBJ2-3	.	TRBV6-1	CASSEFAGPSTDTQYF
TRBJ2-3	.	TRBV15	CATSSSQGQYTDTQYF
TRBJ2-3	.	TRBV6-5	CASSPPGVPDTQYF
TRBJ2-2	.	TRBV7-2	CASSTRRASTGELFF
TRBJ2-7	.	TRBV11-2	CASSLGLAGGLEQYF
TRBJ1-5	.	TRBV19	CASSIAYGGLFSNQPQHF
TRBJ1-6	.	TRBV7-2	CAITDRGLNSPLHF
TRBJ1-5	.	TRBV19	CASSGGLNQPQHF
TRBJ2-2	.	TRBV5-1	CASSRDRGTNTGELFF
TRBJ2-7	.	TRBV5-1	CASSSGQGLLYEQYF
TRBJ1-1	.	TRBV14	CASSQERTNMNTEAFF
TRBJ1-2	.	TRBV6-6	CASSPGQAYGYTF
TRBJ2-5	.	TRBV19	CASSIGTAEVLETQYF
TRBJ2-7	few	TRBV11-3	CASSLDLSLAGSPGEQYF
TRBJ1-6	.	TRBV7-2	CASSLKWANSPLHF